This record concerns one T cell receptor beta chain sequence. Its specificity is unknown. This record belongs to a study of cytomegalovirus exposure and HLA in healthy donors. 60 Vbeta and 13 Jbeta primers were used in PCR. Profiling relied on immunoSEQ multiplex PCR, and the TCRdb table lists in-frame clones only, not all of them. The sample includes roughly 140,000 clones, 78% of them seen just once. General observations from the study: According to a later analysis, most TCR beta chains associated with CMV appeared HLA-restricted. Reportedly, fewer N-insertions than the roughly 690-donor mean appeared in an Asian-associated ancestry cluster in a later analysis. The analysis excluded some indistinguishable V segments, including TRBV6-2 and TRBV6-3.

Trimming removed 6 bases from V and 6 bases from J; junction bases left unmatched: 4. Germline CDR1 is SNHLY and CDR2 is FYNNEI. The CDR3 runs to 12 residues. The receptor was derived from a male donor in good health and CMV-seronegative. The rearrangement uses TRBV2 and TRBJ2-7, with 8 bases identical to TRBD1. Sequences were obtained from PBMCs. In DNA form, the CDR3 reads TGTGCCAGCAGGGATACAGGGGGCGAGCAGTACTTC. Protein: CASRDTGGEQYF.